This T cell receptor (beta chain) was retrieved from a study of blood T cell repertoires in COVID-19. At the level of the study: Some COVID-19 samples were acute and others convalescent; all came from the United States, Italy and Spain.

This clone has just a few counts. How the authors handled the data: How many nucleated cells were present was estimated from reference gene primer amplification. The protocol was immunoSEQ multiplex PCR, while the TCRdb copy is restricted to in-frame clones and leaves out a portion. Clone size and the V and J calls come from that table; the DNA yielded D and trimming. The sample lists 250,000 or so clones, 75% to 85% occurring once. Germline CDR1 and CDR2: KGHSH and LQKENI. J was trimmed by 3 bases and V by 3 bases; bases with no gene match: 2. The CDR3 extends over 15 amino acids. The sequencing sample was made of peripheral blood. The rearrangement links TRBV18 to TRBJ2-2, with TRBD1 identical over 9 bases. The sequence came from a human donor in a cohort sampled during active COVID-19. In nucleotides, the CDR3 is TGTGCCAGCTCACCCGGGACAGGGTACACCGGGGAGCTGTTTTTT. As protein: CASSPGTGYTGELFF.